Following are 29 T cell receptor beta chains from one sample sequenced in a study of technical replicates of blood from several donors. Method: immunoSEQ multiplex PCR; TCRdb's copy keeps in-frame clones and lacks some. The table includes tens of thousands of clones, 90% detected once. The sequenced material came from PBMCs. These receptors originate from a human donor in good health. Some clones in this sample may be carry-over from other donors' samples.

The rearrangement links TRBV5-1 to TRBJ1-1; D might be TRBD1 (6 bases). The CDR3 totals 17 residues. The V and J ends lost 0 bases and 5 bases respectively, with 20 bases between them. Germline V gene lookup returns CDR1 SGHRS and CDR2 YFSETQ. The CDR3 DNA follows: TGCGCCAGCAGCTTGGGGCGGGGGCTGATAGGGAGGACTGAAGCTTTCTTT. Amino acids: CASSLGRGLIGRTEAFF.

The rearrangement joins TRBV13 to TRBJ2-1; 10 bases agree with TRBD2. Germline trimming cut 0 bases from V and 4 bases from J; bases unmatched to any gene: 0. This CDR3 has 15 residues. Germline V gene lookup returns CDR1 PRHDT and CDR2 FYEKMQ (reference sequence). CDR3 nucleotide sequence: TGTGCCAGCAGCTTAGGACTAGCGGGATACAATGAGCAGTTCTTC. Translation gives CASSLGLAGYNEQFF.

V gene TRBV7-8 combines with J gene TRBJ2-5, with 7 bases matching TRBD2. The germline V gene encodes CDR1 SGHVS and CDR2 FQNEAQ. The J segment lost 5 bases and the V segment lost 1 base, leaving 7 bases of the junction unmatched. The CDR3 has 15 amino acids. The CDR3 DNA reads as TGTGCCAGCAGCTTAGGAGGACTAGTACGGGAGACCCAGTACTTC. Translating it yields CASSLGGLVRETQYF.

V usage is TRBV9 and J usage is TRBJ2-2; D might be TRBD2 (5 bases). CDR1 is SGDLS and CDR2 is YYNGEE in the germline V gene. The CDR3 spans 13 residues. V lost 4 bases and J 2 bases, leaving 6 bases between the germline ends. The CDR3 nucleotides read TGTGCCAGCAGCACGGGAAACACCGGGGAGCTGTTTTTT. Protein product: CASSTGNTGELFF. Supplemented by reference TRBV9 and TRBJ2-2, the full variable domain reads DSGVTQTPKHLITATGQRVTLRCSPRSGDLSVYWYQQSLDQGLQFLIQYYNGEERAKGNILERFSAQQFPDLHSELNLSSLELGDSALYFCASSTGNTGELFFGEGSRLTVL.

This clone was counted between two and nine times. V and J are TRBV5-1 and TRBJ1-4; 10 nucleotides agree with TRBD1. Germline CDR1 is SGHRS and CDR2 is YFSETQ. Losses at the gene ends were 0 bases for V and 8 bases for J; bases not matched to a gene: 4. This CDR3 has 15 amino acids. CDR3 sequence: CASSLATGGGEKLFF. DNA for the CDR3: TGCGCCAGCAGCTTGGCGACAGGGGGCGGGGAAAAACTGTTTTTT.

About this clone: A junction end diverges from the germline sequence, so it may reflect a read error. This sequence joins TRBV7-3 and TRBJ1-6; D unresolved. This CDR3 has 12 amino acids. Germline V gives CDR1 SGHTA, CDR2 FQGTGA. CDR3 DNA sequence: TGCTACCGCCTCGTTTATAATTCACCCCTCCACTTT. Translation gives CYRLVYNSPLHF.

This clone was recorded once. This chain links TRBV5-4 with TRBJ1-1; possibly TRBD1 for D (6 bases). Per germline, CDR1 SGHNT and CDR2 YYREEE (reference sequence). The CDR3 is 13 amino acids. V lost 4 bases to trimming and J lost 3 bases, with 10 bases between them. CDR3 sequence: CASSGRQDTEAFF. Written as DNA, the CDR3 is TGTGCCAGCAGCGGCCGACAGGACACTGAAGCTTTCTTT.

J is TRBJ2-7 and V is TRBV18, with 7 positions matching TRBD1. The trim removed 6 bases at V and 2 bases at J, leaving 4 bases unmatched. Germline lookup yields CDR1 KGHSH and CDR2 LQKENI. CDR3 length: 13 residues. This chain's CDR3 is CASSPDRTYEQYF. Here the CDR3 DNA reads TGTGCCAGCTCCCCGGACAGGACCTACGAGCAGTACTTC.

The chain carries TRBV5-1 and TRBJ2-7, with D perhaps TRBD2 (6 bases). Germline V gene sequence: CDR1 SGHRS, CDR2 YFSETQ. The CDR3 is made up of 13 amino acids. Trimming shortened V by 2 bases and J by 6 bases, and 12 bases separated the two germline ends. The CDR3 region has the DNA TGCGCCAGCAGCTTTTGGGATAGCGGCGAGCAGTACTTC. Protein: CASSFWDSGEQYF.

The rearrangement uses TRBV5-1 and TRBJ2-3; 9 bases are a match to TRBD2. V lost 6 bases and J lost 4; bases outside the gene matches: 6. The length of the CDR3 is 14 residues. Germline V gene data show CDR1 as SGHRS and CDR2 as YFSETQ. CDR3 coding DNA: TGCGCCAGCAAGGCGGGGGGGGTGGCAGATACGCAGTATTTT. As protein: CASKAGGVADTQYF.

The chain couples TRBV5-8 to TRBJ2-3; D remains ambiguous. Trimming removed 7 bases at V and 1 base at J, with 10 bases between. Germline CDR1 reads SGHTS; CDR2 reads YDEGEE. CDR3 size: 13 residues. As DNA, the CDR3 is TGTGCCAGCCTTCGCTCGGGCACAGATACGCAGTATTTT. This sequence encodes CASLRSGTDTQYF.

The chain joins TRBV4-1 to TRBJ1-1; D ambiguous. V was clipped by 1 base and J by 3 bases, with 12 bases between them. CDR1 is MGHRA, CDR2 YSYEKL, per germline. The CDR3 length is 15 residues. The CDR3 sequence: CASSQGRVGDTEAFF. The CDR3, as DNA: TGCGCCAGCAGCCAAGGGAGGGTGGGAGACACTGAAGCTTTCTTT.

The rearrangement links TRBV9 to TRBJ1-1; D remains unclear. V lost 0 bases to trimming and J lost 4 bases, with 7 bases between them. The CDR3 has 13 residues. Germline V gene data show CDR1 as SGDLS and CDR2 as YYNGEE. CDR3 sequence reads: CASSVGRVTEAFF. The CDR3 nucleotides are TGTGCCAGCAGCGTAGGTCGTGTCACTGAAGCTTTCTTT.

The CDR3 region is CASSLTGQGDYGYTF. CDR3 bases: TGTGCCAGCAGCTTAACCGGACAGGGGGACTATGGCTACACCTTC. The chain combines TRBV7-6 with TRBJ1-2; TRBD1 agrees at 10 bases. Germline V lookup: CDR1 SGHVS, CDR2 FNYEAQ. The J segment lost 3 bases and the V segment lost 2 bases, leaving 3 bases of the junction unmatched. The length of the CDR3 is 15 residues.

This chain joins TRBV7-8 and TRBJ2-5; 11 bases match TRBD1. CDR1 is SGHVS and CDR2 is FQNEAQ in the germline V gene. J lost 5 bases, V lost 5 bases, and 10 bases had no gene match. The CDR3 sequence is 16 residues long. The DNA of the CDR3 is TGTGCCAGCAGCCCAGGGACAGGGGGACTGGAGGAGACCCAGTACTTC. This sequence encodes CASSPGTGGLEETQYF.

The chain links TRBV13 to TRBJ2-3, with 11 bases lining up with TRBD1. The CDR3 spans 16 residues. Per the germline V gene, CDR1 is PRHDT and CDR2 is FYEKMQ (reference sequence). J gave up 3 bases and V 5 bases, and 7 bases lay outside the gene matches. The CDR3 is CASSPRTGGRTDTQYF. The CDR3 DNA is TGTGCCAGCAGCCCGCGGACAGGGGGCCGAACAGATACGCAGTATTTT.

This rearrangement joins TRBV7-9 to TRBJ2-3; weak D call: TRBD2 (6 bases). V lost 3 bases and J lost 5, with 12 bases in between. The CDR3 contains 14 residues. Germline V gene lookup returns CDR1 SEHNR and CDR2 FQNEAQ (reference sequence). The CDR3 bases are TGTGCCAGCAGCTTCACGGCGGGGAGAGATACGCAGTATTTT. This encodes CASSFTAGRDTQYF.

The chain uses TRBV7-2 and TRBJ1-5, with 9 bases that match TRBD1. Germline CDR1 is SGHTA and CDR2 is FQGNSA. CDR3 length equals 14 residues. The trim removed 5 bases at V and 7 bases at J, leaving 6 bases unmatched. CDR3 bases: TGTGCCAGCAGCGTAGAACAGGGGGCCCAGCCCCAGCATTTT. Amino acids: CASSVEQGAQPQHF.

The chain links TRBV5-6 to TRBJ2-3, with 10 bases fitting TRBD2. CDR1 SGHDT and CDR2 YYEEEE come from the germline V gene. The CDR3 spans 16 residues. Trimming at V came to 0 bases and at J to 2 bases, leaving 3 bases not matched to a gene. CDR3 amino acids: CASSLEAGGLTDTQYF. CDR3 in DNA: TGTGCCAGCAGCTTGGAAGCGGGGGGGCTCACAGATACGCAGTATTTT.

The rearrangement joins TRBV7-9 to TRBJ2-3, with a possible D match to TRBD2 (6 bases). This CDR3 spans 16 amino acids. V lost 5 bases, J lost 2 bases, and 17 bases lay in between. Germline V gene sequence: CDR1 SEHNR, CDR2 FQNEAQ (reference sequence). The CDR3 nucleotides are TGTGCCAGCAGCCCTGGAGGTAGCGGTTACACAGATACGCAGTATTTT. Amino acid sequence: CASSPGGSGYTDTQYF.

The chain links TRBV2 to TRBJ2-3; TRBD2 agrees at 13 bases. CDR3 length: 15 residues. Germline values: CDR1 SNHLY, CDR2 FYNNEI. V was clipped by 6 bases and J by 2 bases; unmatched bases: 2. This CDR3 is CASRGTSGVTDTQYF. In nucleotides, the CDR3 is TGTGCCAGCAGGGGGACTAGCGGGGTCACAGATACGCAGTATTTT.

CDR3 sequence (DNA): TGTGCCAGCAGTTCGTATGGGGCCCAAGAGACCCAGTACTTC. It specifies CASSSYGAQETQYF. The rearrangement joins TRBV7-3 to TRBJ2-5; weak D call: TRBD1 (5 bases). This CDR3 contains 14 residues. Looked up from germline, CDR1 is SGHTA and CDR2 is FQGTGA. Between the trimmed V and J ends, which lost 6 bases and 1 base, there was a span of 12 bases. Together with reference TRBV7-3 and TRBJ2-5, the CDR3 gives the full variable domain: GAGVSQTPSNKVTEKGKYVELRCDPISGHTALYWYRQSLGQGPEFLIYFQGTGAADDSGLPNDRFFAVRPEGSVSTLKIQRTERGDSAVYLCASSSYGAQETQYFGPGTRLLVL.

This chain connects TRBV27 to TRBJ1-2; 9 bases match TRBD1. Unmatched junction bases numbered 18, after V lost 5 bases and J lost 8 bases. Germline CDR1 and CDR2: MNHEY and SMNVEV (reference sequence). The CDR3 totals 17 residues. The CDR3 here is CASSGHGQGSLGKGYTF. The CDR3 region has the DNA TGTGCCAGCAGTGGACACGGACAGGGGAGTTTGGGAAAGGGCTACACCTTC.

The genes are TRBV5-1 and TRBJ2-1; the match to TRBD2 covers 12 bases. V lost 3 bases to trimming and J lost 6 bases; unmatched junction nucleotides: 10. Looked up from germline, CDR1 is SGHRS and CDR2 is YFSETQ. This CDR3 spans 17 amino acids. CDR3 nucleotide sequence: TGCGCCAGCAGCTCCCTAGCGGGGGGGCCGGCTCCCAATGAGCAGTTCTTC. Protein: CASSSLAGGPAPNEQFF.

V and J are TRBV11-2 and TRBJ1-2; 7 nucleotides line up with TRBD1. In germline, CDR1 is SGHAT, CDR2 FQNNGV. This CDR3 contains 15 residues. The ends lost 5 bases at V and 2 bases at J; junction bases unmatched: 8. As DNA, the CDR3 is TGTGCCAGCAGCCCTGTATCAGGGGGGAACTATGGCTACACCTTC. It codes for CASSPVSGGNYGYTF.

The chain is built from TRBV19 and TRBJ2-3, with 9 bases lining up with TRBD2. CDR1 is LNHDA and CDR2 is SQIVND in the germline V gene (reference sequence). This CDR3 is built from 15 residues. V lost 7 bases and J lost 5; bases outside the gene matches: 10. The CDR3 nucleotides read TGTGCCAGTAAGAAGCGGGAGGTCGGTGGAGATACGCAGTATTTT. This gives the protein CASKKREVGGDTQYF.

Turning to this clone: A read error may produce the germline difference seen at one junction end. The genes are TRBV6-5 and TRBJ2-7; possibly TRBD1 for D (6 bases). In germline, CDR1 is MNHEY, CDR2 SVGAGI. This CDR3 comprises 14 residues. This CDR3 reads CASSNSDSSYEQYF. CDR3 coding DNA: TGTGCCAGCAGTAACTCGGACAGCTCCTACGAGCAGTACTTC.

The J gene is TRBJ2-1, the V gene TRBV7-2; TRBD2 aligns across 9 bases. The CDR3 totals 15 residues. In germline, CDR1 is SGHTA, CDR2 FQGNSA. V lost 7 bases, J lost 4 bases, and 8 bases stayed unmatched. The CDR3 is CASTRERGAYNEQFF. The CDR3 nucleotides read TGTGCCAGCACTCGGGAGCGGGGGGCATACAATGAGCAGTTCTTC.

This rearrangement joins TRBV7-9 to TRBJ1-4; no reliable D call. Germline V gene lookup returns CDR1 SEHNR and CDR2 FQNEAQ (reference sequence). Deletions cut 5 bases from V and 8 bases from J, with 12 bases between. This CDR3 contains 13 residues. This CDR3 is CASSARYGEKLFF. CDR3 DNA sequence: TGTGCCAGCAGCGCGAGGTACGGGGAAAAACTGTTTTTT.